Shown below are 32 T cell receptor beta chains from a single sample sequenced in a study of neurological immune-mediated disorders. TCRdb ran MiXCR on the 5' RACE reads and lists one entry per CDR3 protein. The data hold roughly 45,000 distinct CDR3 sequences, with approximately 3% observed a single time. What was sequenced was PBMCs. The origin of the receptors is a woman aged 45-65 years with multiple sclerosis.

At least ten counts were recorded for this clonotype. The chain combines TRBV4-2 with TRBJ2-5; maybe TRBD2 (5 bases). Per the germline V gene, CDR1 is LGHNA and CDR2 is YNFKEQ. V was cut by 0 bases and J by 4 bases, with 12 bases left in between. The CDR3 is 15 residues long. This CDR3 reads CASSQERASGETQYF. In DNA form, the CDR3 reads TGTGCCAGCAGCCAAGAGCGTGCGAGCGGAGAGACCCAGTACTTC.

This clonotype was counted at least ten times. The junction and the germline gene differ at one end; a read error may be behind it. CDR3 sequence reads: CASRLGGKETQYF. The CDR3 DNA follows: TGCGCCAGCAGATTGGGAGGTAAAGAGACCCAGTACTTC. The rearrangement links TRBV5-1 to TRBJ2-5, with a tentative D call TRBD2 (6 bases). The CDR3 extends over 13 amino acids. Germline assignment: CDR1 SGHRS and CDR2 YFSETQ.

This clonotype was counted many times. CDR3 sequence (DNA): TGTGCCAGCAGCTTGGGACAGTCCTCAACCGATGAGCAGTTCTTC. Translated: CASSLGQSSTDEQFF. The V gene is TRBV12-3 or TRBV12-4, the J gene TRBJ2-1, with 7 bases aligning to TRBD1. The CDR3 is 15 residues long. The V and J ends lost 6 bases and 8 bases, in that order; junction bases with no gene match: 13.

This clonotype has at least ten counts. An end of the junction differs from the germline gene, which may be a read error. The rearrangement joins TRBV4-1 to TRBJ2-1; perhaps TRBD2 as D (6 bases). Germline V gives CDR1 MGHRA, CDR2 YSYEKL. The CDR3 runs to 16 residues. In nucleotides, the CDR3 is TGCGCCAGCAGACAAGACCCGGGACTCCCTTACAATGAGCAGTTCTTC. Its protein is CASRQDPGLPYNEQFF.

Many counts were recorded for this clonotype. This sequence joins TRBV7-2 and TRBJ2-5; 7 positions agree with TRBD2. V dropped 1 base and J dropped 7; count of bases not matched to a gene: 9. From germline, CDR1 is SGHTA and CDR2 FQGNSA. There are 15 residues in the CDR3. The CDR3 reads CASSLVGGSVGTQYF. The CDR3 DNA is TGTGCCAGCAGCTTAGTCGGGGGGTCCGTCGGGACCCAGTACTTC.

This clonotype was seen at least ten times. CDR3 nucleotide sequence: TGCGCCAGTCGACTAGCGGGAGGGCCGGTCAATGAGCAGTTCTTC. Translation: CASRLAGGPVNEQFF. V is TRBV10-2 and J is TRBJ2-1, with 14 bases matching TRBD2. The CDR3 runs to 15 residues. Per germline, CDR1 WSHSY and CDR2 SAAADI. The J segment lost 6 bases and the V segment lost 9 bases, leaving 7 bases of the junction unmatched.

This clonotype was seen many times. The chain recombines TRBV5-6 with TRBJ1-5; the D is unclear. V lost 4 bases, J lost 0 bases, and 17 bases lay in between. Germline V lookup: CDR1 SGHDT, CDR2 YYEEEE. This CDR3 contains 17 residues. The CDR3 DNA follows: TGTGCCAGCAGCCTGTTCTCCTGGAGATATAGCAATCAGCCCCAGCATTTT. Its protein product is CASSLFSWRYSNQPQHF.

This clonotype was detected a few times. The V and J genes are TRBV9 and TRBJ1-2; 7 bases are shared with TRBD1. V gave up 3 bases and J gave up 8 bases; unmatched junction bases: 7. The CDR3 covers 13 residues. Germline V CDR1 and CDR2: SGDLS, YYNGEE. CDR3 protein: CASSAVTGSGYTF. DNA of the CDR3: TGTGCCAGCAGCGCGGTGACAGGGAGCGGCTACACCTTC.

In this sample, this clonotype turned up many times. The chain couples TRBV7-3 to TRBJ2-3; D is ambiguous. Between the trimmed V and J ends, which lost 2 bases and 5 bases, there was a span of 8 bases. This CDR3 region has 13 residues. Germline V gives CDR1 SGHTA, CDR2 FQGTGA. CDR3 sequence reads: CASSLYLGDTQYF. The CDR3, as DNA: TGTGCCAGCAGCTTATATTTGGGAGATACGCAGTATTTT.

This clonotype was found many times. This chain joins TRBV21-1 and TRBJ2-7; the DNA was not compared with TRBD2, the D call given in the table. TRBV21-1 counts as a pseudogene. The CDR3 totals 19 residues. The CDR3 bases are TGTGCCAGCAGCCGGAACAGCGGGTTGGGACTAGAGACTTCCTACGAGCAGTACTTC. Its translation is CASSRNSGLGLETSYEQYF.

This clonotype was observed at least ten times. The chain joins TRBV12-3 or TRBV12-4 to TRBJ2-1; no firm D call. This CDR3 comprises 15 residues. V lost 3 bases and J 0 bases, leaving 9 bases between the germline ends. The CDR3 nucleotides are TGTGCCAGCAGTTTGAAGAGCATCTCCTACAATGAGCAGTTCTTC. It yields the protein CASSLKSISYNEQFF.

This clonotype was detected many times. The chain joins TRBV20-1 to TRBJ1-1; a weak D match, TRBD1 (6 bases). CDR1 and CDR2 from the germline V gene are DFQATT and SNEGSKA (reference sequence). Deletions cut 0 bases from V and 1 base from J, with 6 bases between. This CDR3 has 13 residues. The CDR3 is CSAREDRNTEAFF. CDR3 DNA: TGCAGTGCTAGAGAGGACAGGAACACTGAAGCTTTCTTT.

This clonotype has ten or more counts. The chain joins TRBV20-1 to TRBJ2-3; D remains ambiguous. The CDR3 contains 14 residues. Germline V gives CDR1 DFQATT, CDR2 SNEGSKA (reference sequence). Trimming removed 2 bases at V and 4 bases at J, with 13 bases between. CDR3 sequence reads: CSARSAARPDTQYF. As DNA, the CDR3 is TGCAGTGCTAGATCCGCGGCCCGCCCAGATACGCAGTATTTT.

The table lists this clonotype with many counts. This chain uses TRBV7-2 with TRBJ1-2; 9 bases fit TRBD1. The V segment lost 5 bases and the J segment 3 bases; nucleotides outside the gene matches: 4. The CDR3 is 14 residues long. Germline V gene lookup returns CDR1 SGHTA and CDR2 FQGNSA. In DNA form, the CDR3 reads TGTGCCAGCAGCGCCGGGACAGGGTACTATGGCTACACCTTC. Its translation is CASSAGTGYYGYTF.

There are many counts of this clonotype. The chain uses TRBV24-1 and TRBJ1-4, with TRBD1 identical over 10 bases. The CDR3 has 16 residues. CDR1 and CDR2 (germline): KGHDR, SFDVKD. V lost 4 bases and J lost 8; bases outside the gene matches: 9. Here the CDR3 DNA reads TGTGCCACCAGTGAATCCGGGACAGGGGAAGAAGAAAAACTGTTTTTT. Its protein product is CATSESGTGEEEKLFF.

This clonotype was observed a handful of times. At one end the junction does not follow the germline gene, possibly because of a read error. The chain recombines TRBV20-1 with TRBJ1-6, with D perhaps TRBD1 (5 bases). This CDR3 spans 15 amino acids. Germline-derived CDR1 and CDR2 are DFQATT and SNEGSKA (reference sequence). The CDR3 coding sequence is TGCAGTGCGAGTGGGGGAAGCTCCTATAATTCAACCCTCAACTTT. It is translated as CSASGGSSYNSTLNF.

This clonotype has ten or more counts. CDR3 loop: CASSLGDRMGYYEQYF. CDR3 coding DNA: TGTGCCAGCAGCTTAGGAGACAGGATGGGCTACTACGAGCAGTACTTC. The rearrangement links TRBV7-9 to TRBJ2-7, with D possibly matching TRBD1 (6 bases). Trimming removed 1 base at V and 3 bases at J, with 16 bases between. Germline CDR1 is SEHNR and CDR2 is FQNEAQ (reference sequence). The CDR3 is 16 residues long.

This clonotype was seen at least ten times. The chain recombines TRBV12-3 or TRBV12-4 with TRBJ2-3, with D perhaps matching TRBD2 (7 bases). Deletions cut 0 bases from V and 3 bases from J, with 10 bases between. This CDR3 comprises 15 residues. As DNA, the CDR3 is TGTGCCAGCAGTTTAGCGGGGGGGCAGACAGATACGCAGTATTTT. Amino acids: CASSLAGGQTDTQYF.

The chain carries TRBV4-1 and TRBJ1-5; no definite D call. CDR1 MGHRA and CDR2 YSYEKL come from the germline V gene. The CDR3 extends over 14 amino acids. Trimming removed 1 base from V and 9 bases from J, with 13 bases in between. The CDR3 nucleotides are TGCGCCAGCAGCCAAGGTGCCTCACGTCTGCCCCAGCATTTT. Its translation is CASSQGASRLPQHF.

This clonotype was seen at least ten times. The chain links TRBV12-3 or TRBV12-4 to TRBJ2-7, with a possible D match to TRBD1 (5 bases). This CDR3 region has 11 residues. Trimming removed 5 bases at V and 7 bases at J, with 9 bases between. Written as DNA, the CDR3 is TGTGCCAGCAGTAGGGGTAGAGAGCAGTACTTC. It codes for CASSRGREQYF.

In its sample, this clonotype was seen many times. This chain links TRBV20-1 with TRBJ2-1, with D possibly TRBD2 on 5 matching bases. This CDR3 is 16 amino acids long. V was trimmed by 4 bases and J by 3 bases, leaving 19 bases between them. The germline V gene has CDR1 DFQATT and CDR2 SNEGSKA (reference sequence). CDR3 bases: TGCAGTGCTATCGGTCCGGGGTGGGGTATCTACAATGAGCAGTTCTTC. As protein: CSAIGPGWGIYNEQFF.

Regarding this clonotype: This CDR3 is missing its conserved last phenylalanine or tryptophan, likely due to a read error. The genes are TRBV27 and TRBJ2-4; D unresolved. V was shortened by 7 bases and J by 8 bases, with 15 bases between the two germline ends. Germline CDR1 reads MNHEY; CDR2 reads SMNVEV (reference sequence). The length of the CDR3 is 13 residues. The CDR3 loop reads CASTIAGGHIQYN. The CDR3 DNA reads as TGTGCCAGCACCATTGCAGGTGGGCACATTCAGTACAAC.

This clonotype was recorded a few times. Just one base apart from a much larger clone, this may be a read error. V usage is TRBV5-1 and J usage is TRBJ1-1; D gene ambiguous. The CDR3 runs 13 residues. Germline CDR1 SGHRS, CDR2 YFSETQ. V lost 2 bases, J lost 1 base, and 6 bases lay in between. Here the CDR3 reads CASSFTRNTEAFF. The CDR3 bases are TGCGCCAGCAGCTTTACAAGGAACACTGAAGCTTTCTTT.

This clonotype was recorded many times. The V gene is TRBV7-9, the J gene TRBJ2-5; D unresolved. Germline CDR1 and CDR2: SEHNR and FQNEAQ (reference sequence). V gave up 6 bases and J gave up 3 bases, with 5 bases separating them. CDR3 length equals 11 residues. The DNA for the CDR3 is TGTGCCAGCAGTTCAAAAGAGACCCAGTACTTC. Translating gives CASSSKETQYF.

This clonotype showed up many times. The J gene is TRBJ2-3, the V gene TRBV5-1; no firm D call. V was cut by 0 bases and J by 6 bases, with 11 bases left in between. Per germline, CDR1 SGHRS and CDR2 YFSETQ. CDR3 length equals 14 residues. CDR3 nucleotides: TGCGCCAGCAGCTTGGGTCAGGCCGGGGATACGCAGTATTTT. This sequence encodes CASSLGQAGDTQYF.

This clonotype has at least ten counts. The chain recombines TRBV5-1 with TRBJ2-7, with a tentative D call TRBD1 (6 bases). Trimming removed 7 bases at V and 6 bases at J, with 14 bases between. Per the germline V gene, CDR1 is SGHRS and CDR2 is YFSETQ. This CDR3 has 12 residues. The CDR3: CASSQQGTEQYF. As DNA, the CDR3 is TGCGCCAGCTCCCAACAGGGAACCGAGCAGTACTTC.

This clonotype was seen ten or more times. This chain connects TRBV5-1 to TRBJ2-1, with 11 nucleotides matching TRBD2. CDR3 length equals 16 residues. The J segment lost 8 bases and the V segment lost 1 base, leaving 8 bases of the junction unmatched. The V gene's germline CDR1 is SGHRS and CDR2 YFSETQ. CDR3 amino acids: CASSLKSSGRGDEQFF. The CDR3 nucleotides read TGCGCCAGCAGCTTGAAGAGTAGCGGGAGGGGGGATGAGCAGTTCTTC.

This clonotype was seen repeatedly, ten times or more. The V call is TRBV2, the J call TRBJ2-3, with D hard to call. V was pared by 7 bases and J by 4 bases, with 15 bases between. From germline, CDR1 is SNHLY and CDR2 FYNNEI. The length of the CDR3 is 14 residues. The CDR3 spells CASNPRAQSDTQYF. In nucleotides, the CDR3 is TGTGCCAGCAACCCAAGGGCTCAGTCAGATACGCAGTATTTT.

In its sample, this clonotype was seen many times. J is TRBJ1-2 and V is TRBV20-1, with a weak D call TRBD1 (5 bases). The CDR3 consists of 15 residues. Germline V gene lookup returns CDR1 DFQATT and CDR2 SNEGSKA (reference sequence). Trimming left V 0 bases short and J 4 bases short, with 15 bases between. This CDR3 reads CSARDTGHRSYGYTF. CDR3 sequence (DNA): TGCAGTGCTAGAGATACAGGCCATCGCTCCTATGGCTACACCTTC.

This clonotype was counted many times. The J gene is TRBJ1-1, the V gene TRBV20-1; TRBD1 agrees at 9 bases. The CDR3 spans 14 residues. In germline, CDR1 is DFQATT, CDR2 SNEGSKA (reference sequence). The V and J ends lost 3 bases and 2 bases, in that order; junction bases with no gene match: 4. This CDR3 reads CSARGDRVNTEAFF. CDR3 coding DNA: TGCAGTGCTAGGGGGGACAGGGTAAACACTGAAGCTTTCTTT.

In this sample, this clonotype turned up many times. This chain joins TRBV14 and TRBJ1-2; 7 bases match TRBD1. V gave up 4 bases and J gave up 5 bases; unmatched junction bases: 7. Germline V gives CDR1 SGHDN, CDR2 FVKESK. This CDR3 comprises 14 residues. CDR3 sequence (DNA): TGTGCCAGCAGCCCCGACAGGGTTTCGTATGGCTACACCTTC. It yields the protein CASSPDRVSYGYTF.

By share, this clonotype ranks as medium-sized. The chain combines TRBV20-1 with TRBJ1-5, with 9 bases that match TRBD1. Trimming cost V 7 bases and J 5 bases; bases outside gene matches: 6. The CDR3 totals 13 residues. Germline V gene sequence: CDR1 DFQATT, CDR2 SNEGSKA (reference sequence). The CDR3 DNA is TGCAGTGTCTTCGGGACAGGGTATCAGCCCCAGCATTTT. Amino acid sequence: CSVFGTGYQPQHF.